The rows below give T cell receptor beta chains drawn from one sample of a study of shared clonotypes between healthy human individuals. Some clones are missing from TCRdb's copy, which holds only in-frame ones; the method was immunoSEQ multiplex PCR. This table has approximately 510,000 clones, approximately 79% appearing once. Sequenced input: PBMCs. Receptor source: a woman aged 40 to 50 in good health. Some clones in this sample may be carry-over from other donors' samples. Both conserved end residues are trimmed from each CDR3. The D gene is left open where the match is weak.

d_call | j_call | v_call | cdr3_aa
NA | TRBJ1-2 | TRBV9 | ASSLQHIYGYT
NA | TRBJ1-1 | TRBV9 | ASSAQRNTEAF
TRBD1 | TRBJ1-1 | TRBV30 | AWSPRDRARNTEAF
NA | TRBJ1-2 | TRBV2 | ASSELTDNYGYT
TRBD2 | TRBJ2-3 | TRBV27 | ASSAGTSGADTQY
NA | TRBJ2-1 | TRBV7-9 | ASSLDRAREQF
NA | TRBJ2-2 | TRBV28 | ASRGGLRTGELF
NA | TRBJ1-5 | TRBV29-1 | SVAGTSTQPQH
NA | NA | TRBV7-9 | ASSFGTEYEQY
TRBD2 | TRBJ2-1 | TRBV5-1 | ASSALAGGIYNEQF
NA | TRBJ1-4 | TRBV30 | AWSVQGGEKLF
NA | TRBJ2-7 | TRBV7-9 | ASSYFFNEQY
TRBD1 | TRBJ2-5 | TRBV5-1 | ASSYGTGAGETQY
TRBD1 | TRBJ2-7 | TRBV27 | ASSTTGQVFYEQY
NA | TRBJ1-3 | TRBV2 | ASGFDPYSGNTIY
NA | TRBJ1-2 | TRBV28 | ASSSYHNGGENYGYT
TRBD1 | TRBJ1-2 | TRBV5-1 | ASSLEGTGSYNWGYT
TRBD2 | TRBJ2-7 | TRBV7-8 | ASSLVKKRGLREQY
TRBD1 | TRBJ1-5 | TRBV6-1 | ASSGQGVIGNQPQH
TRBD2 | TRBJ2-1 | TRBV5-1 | ASSNGLADYNEQF
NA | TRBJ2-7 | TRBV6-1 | ASSAPDYEQY
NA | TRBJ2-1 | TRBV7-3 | ASSPGANNEQF
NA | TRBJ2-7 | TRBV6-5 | ASRRLGTGIGEQY
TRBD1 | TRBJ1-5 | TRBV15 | ATSRAGGARHQPQH
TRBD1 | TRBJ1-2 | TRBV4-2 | ASSQDPGTGLGYT
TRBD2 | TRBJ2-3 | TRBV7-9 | ASSLGAGTINTDTQY
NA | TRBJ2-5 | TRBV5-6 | ASSRAGYSETQY
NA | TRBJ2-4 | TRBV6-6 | ASSYSPRTPENIQY
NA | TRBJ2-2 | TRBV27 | ASSLLPGLALNTGELF
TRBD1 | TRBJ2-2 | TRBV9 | ASSVVVGGRAGELF
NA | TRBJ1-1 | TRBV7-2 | ASSSQVNTEAF
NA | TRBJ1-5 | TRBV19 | ASSLYPGAQH
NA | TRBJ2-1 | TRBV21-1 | ASSSNRRASEQF
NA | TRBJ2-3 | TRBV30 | AWSWGTDTQY
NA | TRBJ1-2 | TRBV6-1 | ASSELENYGYT
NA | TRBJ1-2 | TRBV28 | ASSSGRGRGYT
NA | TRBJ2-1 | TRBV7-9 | ASINLQGSYEQF
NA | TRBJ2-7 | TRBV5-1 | ASSPVDISYEQY
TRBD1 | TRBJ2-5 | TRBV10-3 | AISEPDRGPETQY
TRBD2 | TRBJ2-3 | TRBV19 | ASSIGVAGGPGTDTQY
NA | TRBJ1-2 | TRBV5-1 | ASSLASGEGYGYT
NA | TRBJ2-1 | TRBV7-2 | ASSYSGSIYNEQF
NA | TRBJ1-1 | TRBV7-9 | ASSAGRDTEAF
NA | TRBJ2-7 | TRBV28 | ASTPPGGGWKEHEQY
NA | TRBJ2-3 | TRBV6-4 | ASSDRQGTDTQY
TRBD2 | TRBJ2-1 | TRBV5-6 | ASSLEMGRELAYNEQF
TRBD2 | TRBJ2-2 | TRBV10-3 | AISAAGGGRVTGELF
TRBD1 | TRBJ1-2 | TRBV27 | ASSPRQGAYGYT
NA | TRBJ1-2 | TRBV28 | ASSLMRADGYT